These 19 T cell receptor beta chains came from one sample sequenced in a study of long-term antiretroviral therapy in people with HIV. The authors ran the immunoSEQ assay, v3.0, at survey level. Measured with immunoSEQ multiplex PCR; TCRdb has only the in-frame clones, and not every one. This table has 15,000 to 20,000 clones, around 96% appearing once. The sequences come from unsorted PBMCs, collected approximately 11 years after starting antiretroviral therapy. These receptors all come from a man under 40 with HIV.

The V and J genes are TRBV7-9 and TRBJ1-1; 10 positions match TRBD1. This CDR3 spans 15 amino acids. V was clipped by 5 bases and J by 10 bases; unmatched bases: 13. Germline V gene lookup returns CDR1 SEHNR and CDR2 FQNEAQ (reference sequence). Here the CDR3 reads CASSPPGTGARRAFF. CDR3 DNA sequence: TGTGCCAGCAGCCCGCCCGGGACAGGGGCGCGGAGAGCTTTCTTT.

The chain couples TRBV2 to TRBJ2-2; 13 bases are a match to TRBD2. This CDR3 comprises 16 residues. V lost 5 bases, J lost 6 bases, and 6 bases stayed unmatched. Germline-derived CDR1 and CDR2 are SNHLY and FYNNEI. CDR3 sequence reads: CASSLRTSGGAGELFF. The DNA for the CDR3 is TGTGCCAGCAGTCTGCGGACTAGCGGGGGTGCCGGGGAGCTGTTTTTT.

The V gene is TRBV11-2, the J gene TRBJ2-3; 10 bases align to TRBD1. This CDR3 contains 16 residues. Germline-derived CDR1 and CDR2 are SGHAT and FQNNGV. V lost 5 bases, J lost 2 bases, and 7 bases stayed unmatched. CDR3 DNA sequence: TGTGCCAGCAGCACGGGGACAGGGGCTCCCACAGATACGCAGTATTTT. Protein sequence: CASSTGTGAPTDTQYF.

The gene calls are TRBV5-6 and TRBJ2-2, with 8 bases that match TRBD1. Germline lookup yields CDR1 SGHDT and CDR2 YYEEEE. Unmatched junction bases numbered 5, after V lost 3 bases and J lost 1 base. The CDR3 contains 16 residues. The CDR3 reads CASSSGTGVNTGELFF. CDR3 nucleotide sequence: TGTGCCAGCAGCTCCGGGACAGGAGTGAACACCGGGGAGCTGTTTTTT.

The CDR3 spells CSVFAGDEKLFF. CDR3 sequence (DNA): TGCAGCGTTTTTGCAGGGGACGAAAAACTGTTTTTT. The rearrangement joins TRBV29-1 to TRBJ1-4, with D maybe TRBD1 (6 bases). From germline, CDR1 is SQVTM and CDR2 ANQGSEA. V gave up 5 bases and J gave up 8 bases, with 12 bases separating them. The CDR3 loop spans 12 amino acids. Looking up the rest from reference TRBV29-1 and TRBJ1-4 gives the full variable domain: SAVISQKPSRDICQRGTSLTIQCQVDSQVTMMFWYRQQPGQSLTLIATANQGSEATYESGFVIDKFPISRPNLTFSTLTVSNMSPEDSSIYLCSVFAGDEKLFFGSGTQLSVL.

The chain links TRBV5-1 to TRBJ1-1; a possible D gene is TRBD1 (5 bases). V gave up 0 bases and J gave up 0 bases, with 12 bases separating them. Germline CDR1 is SGHRS and CDR2 is YFSETQ. This CDR3 spans 16 amino acids. CDR3 in amino acids: CASSLGSGILNTEAFF. The CDR3 DNA reads TGCGCCAGCAGCTTGGGGTCAGGGATCTTGAACACTGAAGCTTTCTTT.

The chain carries TRBV7-6 and TRBJ1-1; tentative D call: TRBD1 (6 bases). V was trimmed by 7 bases and J by 2 bases, leaving 23 bases between them. Germline V CDR1 and CDR2: SGHVS, FNYEAQ. CDR3 length: 17 residues. CDR3 in DNA: TGTGCCAGCATCCCGTTTGGGGGGGCGGGATCTAACACTGAAGCTTTCTTT. Protein: CASIPFGGAGSNTEAFF. Looking up the rest from reference TRBV7-6 and TRBJ1-1 gives the full variable domain: GAGVSQSPRYKVTKRGQDVALRCDPISGHVSLYWYRQALGQGPEFLTYFNYEAQQDKSGLPNDRFSAERPEGSISTLTIQRTEQRDSAMYRCASIPFGGAGSNTEAFFGQGTRLTVV.

A single count supports this clone. This sequence joins TRBV6-1 and TRBJ2-7, with a tentative D call TRBD1 (6 bases). The germline V gene has CDR1 MNHNS and CDR2 SASEGT. Trimming removed 4 bases from V and 3 bases from J, with 7 bases in between. The CDR3 runs 12 residues. The CDR3 coding sequence is TGTGCCAGCAGTGGGGACAACTACGAGCAGTACGTC. Translating gives CASSGDNYEQYV.

V usage is TRBV6-9 and J usage is TRBJ1-2; D is unclear. V shed 7 bases and J shed 8 bases, with 11 bases lying between them. The germline V gene encodes CDR1 MNHGY and CDR2 SVAAGI. The CDR3 contains 11 residues. In DNA, the CDR3 is TGTGCCAGCAAGACCTCGACAGGCTACACCTTC. Translation gives CASKTSTGYTF.

The V gene is TRBV10-2, the J gene TRBJ2-2; 7 nucleotides match TRBD2. With 4 bases clipped from V and 4 bases from J, the junction kept 9 bases outside the gene matches. Germline CDR1 and CDR2: WSHSY and SAAADI. This CDR3 comprises 16 residues. The CDR3 bases are TGCGCCAGCAGTGGGGGGGGATCAGGGAGCACCGGGGAGCTGTTTTTT. This sequence encodes CASSGGGSGSTGELFF.

V is TRBV5-4 and J is TRBJ2-1, with 12 bases that match TRBD1. J lost 9 bases, V lost 4 bases, and 17 bases had no gene match. Per germline, CDR1 SGHNT and CDR2 YYREEE (reference sequence). This CDR3 region has 18 residues. The CDR3 protein is CASSRGGLGQGADAEQFF. The CDR3 nucleotides are TGTGCCAGCAGCCGCGGGGGCTTGGGACAGGGGGCGGATGCTGAGCAGTTCTTC.

The chain employs TRBV25-1 and TRBJ2-6, with D possibly being TRBD2 (5 bases). The V and J ends lost 2 bases and 1 base respectively, with 9 bases between them. Germline values: CDR1 MGHDK, CDR2 SYGVNS. CDR3 length: 16 residues. The CDR3 nucleotides are TGTGCCAGCAGTGAAGGAGGCCTTTCTGGGGCCAACGTCCTGACTTTC. It encodes CASSEGGLSGANVLTF. Looking up the rest from reference TRBV25-1 and TRBJ2-6 gives the full variable domain: EADIYQTPRYLVIGTGKKITLECSQTMGHDKMYWYQQDPGMELHLIHYSYGVNSTEKGDLSSESTVSRIRTEHFPLTLESARPSHTSQYLCASSEGGLSGANVLTFGAGSRLTVL.

This chain links TRBV5-5 with TRBJ2-1; 8 nucleotides line up with TRBD2. Germline V lookup: CDR1 SGHKS, CDR2 YYEKEE (reference sequence). V gave up 1 base and J gave up 3 bases; unmatched junction bases: 0. This CDR3 has 14 amino acids. The CDR3 is CASSLRGGYNEQFF. CDR3 bases: TGTGCCAGCAGCTTGCGGGGGGGCTACAATGAGCAGTTCTTC.

The chain links TRBV9 to TRBJ1-6, with 7 bases lining up with TRBD1. The junction had 0 bases not matched to a gene; V was cut back by 0 bases and J by 0 bases. The CDR3 contains 16 residues. The germline CDR1 and CDR2 sequences are SGDLS and YYNGEE. The CDR3 region is CASSVAGGSYNSPLHF. CDR3 DNA: TGTGCCAGCAGCGTAGCAGGGGGCTCCTATAATTCACCCCTCCACTTT. The whole variable domain, remainder taken from reference TRBV9 and TRBJ1-6, is DSGVTQTPKHLITATGQRVTLRCSPRSGDLSVYWYQQSLDQGLQFLIQYYNGEERAKGNILERFSAQQFPDLHSELNLSSLELGDSALYFCASSVAGGSYNSPLHFGNGTRLTVT.

The genes are TRBV5-3 and TRBJ2-5; 7 bases are a match to TRBD2. TRBV5-3 has ORF status, its function being uncertain. The CDR3 contains 13 residues. The V and J ends lost 10 bases and 5 bases, in that order; junction bases with no gene match: 11. CDR3 region: CAVRRREGETQYF. The CDR3 nucleotides are TGTGCCGTCCGACGCAGGGAGGGGGAGACCCAGTACTTC.

V is TRBV5-1 and J is TRBJ1-1; D might be TRBD1 (5 bases). The CDR3 runs 15 residues. In germline, CDR1 is SGHRS, CDR2 YFSETQ. Trimming left V 3 bases short and J 6 bases short, with 18 bases between. The chain's CDR3 is CASSYSTGLDAEAFF. The CDR3 DNA is TGCGCCAGCAGCTACTCAACAGGCCTTGACGCTGAAGCTTTCTTT. Full variable domain (remainder filled in from reference TRBV5-1 and TRBJ1-1): KAGVTQTPRYLIKTRGQQVTLSCSPISGHRSVSWYQQTPGQGLQFLFEYFSETQRNKGNFPGRFSGRQFSNSRSEMNVSTLELGDSALYLCASSYSTGLDAEAFFGQGTRLTVV.

This clone was observed once. The chain joins TRBV30 to TRBJ2-3; 12 positions match TRBD2. Germline loops: CDR1 GTSNPN, CDR2 SVGIG (reference sequence). Trimming removed 2 bases from V and 4 bases from J; junction bases left unmatched: 4. This CDR3 spans 15 amino acids. CDR3 bases: TGTGCCTGGAGTCTACTAGCGGGGGGATCAGATACGCAGTATTTT. Translated: CAWSLLAGGSDTQYF.

Notes on this clone: At one of its ends the junction is not consistent with the germline gene, which may arise from a read error. V and J are TRBV7-7 and TRBJ2-5; the D is unclear. The germline gives CDR1 SSHAT, CDR2 FNYEAQ (reference sequence). This CDR3 comprises 13 residues. The CDR3 protein is CASSPTTDETQYF. The CDR3 DNA sequence: TGTGCTAGCAGCCCCACAACGGATGAGACCCAGTACTTC. Together with reference TRBV7-7 and TRBJ2-5, the CDR3 gives the full variable domain: GAGVSQSPRYKVTKRGQDVTLRCDPISSHATLYWYQQALGQGPEFLTYFNYEAQPDKSGLPSDRFSAERPEGSISTLTIQRTEQRDSAMYRCASSPTTDETQYFGPGTRLLVL.

V and J are TRBV5-3 and TRBJ1-1, with D possibly matching TRBD1 (6 bases). TRBV5-3 is recorded as an ORF, its role being uncertain. CDR3 length equals 16 residues. Between the trimmed V and J ends, which lost 3 bases and 1 base, there was a span of 16 bases. CDR3 amino acids: CARSCRRGGANTEAFF. The DNA for the CDR3 is TGTGCCAGAAGCTGTCGCAGGGGAGGGGCGAACACTGAAGCTTTCTTT.